The 24 T cell receptor beta chains below all came from one sample that was sequenced in a study of identical twins. TCRdb independently ran MiXCR on the 5' RACE reads; one entry per CDR3 protein. The sample holds some 1,600,000 distinct CDR3 sequences, 25% to 35% seen once. The sample taken for sequencing was cord blood. These receptors came from a newborn girl in good health.

This clonotype showed up just a few times. The rearrangement links TRBV27 to TRBJ2-3; D not resolved. Trimming took off 3 bases at V and 5 bases at J, with 6 bases between the two ends. There are 12 residues in the CDR3. CDR1 is MNHEY and CDR2 is SMNVEV in the germline V gene (reference sequence). The CDR3 sequence: CASSFWRDTQYF. The CDR3 coding sequence is TGTGCCAGCAGTTTTTGGCGAGATACGCAGTATTTT.

A few counts support this clonotype. The chain links TRBV5-6 to TRBJ2-7; TRBD2 matches at 8 bases. CDR1 and CDR2 (germline): SGHDT, YYEEEE. CDR3 length: 14 residues. V was pared by 6 bases and J by 0 bases, with 5 bases of the junction left unmatched. CDR3 sequence (DNA): TGTGCCAGCATCCGGACTAGCCGCTCCTACGAGCAGTACTTC. This codes for CASIRTSRSYEQYF.

The V call is TRBV11-2, the J call TRBJ2-1; no reliable D call. CDR1 is SGHAT and CDR2 is FQNNGV in the germline V gene. The CDR3 has 13 residues. Deletions cut 6 bases from V and 8 bases from J, with 14 bases between. The CDR3 region is CASRHYNVDEQFF. Written as DNA, the CDR3 is TGTGCCAGCAGGCACTATAACGTCGATGAGCAGTTCTTC.

The V gene is TRBV6-6, the J gene TRBJ2-5; no definite D call. CDR1 MNHNY and CDR2 SVGAGI come from the germline V gene (reference sequence). V was cut by 5 bases and J by 1 base, with 11 bases left in between. CDR3 length: 14 residues. CDR3 in amino acids: CASSRDAPQETQYF. Here the CDR3 DNA reads TGTGCCAGCAGTCGCGATGCGCCCCAAGAGACCCAGTACTTC.

The chain combines TRBV20-1 with TRBJ2-3; D is perhaps TRBD2 (6 bases). The V gene lost 5 bases and the J gene lost 4 bases, with 22 bases spanning the gap. Germline V gene data show CDR1 as DFQATT and CDR2 as SNEGSKA (reference sequence). The CDR3 has 16 residues. In DNA, the CDR3 is TGCAGTGCTCTGGGCGGAGGGCGGGGTGTCGCAGATACGCAGTATTTT. Translating gives CSALGGGRGVADTQYF.

This clonotype has just a few counts. The V call is TRBV2, the J call TRBJ2-7; D is possibly TRBD2 (5 bases). CDR1 and CDR2 from the germline V gene are SNHLY and FYNNEI. Trimming cost V 8 bases and J 3 bases, with 17 bases left between them. The CDR3 contains 14 residues. The CDR3 loop reads CASSNGNLSYEQYF. The CDR3 nucleotides are TGTGCCAGCTCTAACGGGAATTTGAGCTACGAGCAGTACTTC.

This clonotype was seen a handful of times. This CDR3 reads CSVDSYTF. DNA for the CDR3: TGCAGCGTGGACAGTTACACCTTC. The chain couples TRBV29-1 to TRBJ1-2; D possibly corresponds to TRBD1 (6 bases). CDR3 size: 8 residues. With 6 bases removed from V and 11 bases from J, the gap between germline ends came to 7 bases. The germline gives CDR1 SQVTM, CDR2 ANQGSEA.

The J gene is TRBJ1-2, the V gene TRBV15; D is ambiguous. Deletions cut 1 base from V and 0 bases from J, with 9 bases between. Germline V gene lookup returns CDR1 LNHNV and CDR2 YYDKDF (reference sequence). The CDR3 is 15 amino acids. Here the CDR3 DNA reads TGTGCCACCAGCAGAGGGGTGGTAGCTAACTATGGCTACACCTTC. This encodes CATSRGVVANYGYTF.

In this sample, this clonotype turned up a few times. The chain has TRBV6-1 and TRBJ2-3, with unresolved D. The CDR3 loop spans 11 amino acids. V gave up 4 bases and J gave up 7 bases, with 6 bases separating them. The germline V gene encodes CDR1 MNHNS and CDR2 SASEGT. The CDR3 region is CASSVQNTQYF. CDR3 nucleotide sequence: TGTGCCAGCAGTGTTCAGAATACGCAGTATTTT.

The table lists this clonotype with a few counts. This rearrangement joins TRBV28 to TRBJ2-3; perhaps TRBD2 as D (7 bases). Looked up from germline, CDR1 is MDHEN and CDR2 is SYDVKM. V was trimmed by 7 bases and J by 2 bases, leaving 19 bases between them. The CDR3 length is 16 residues. For the CDR3, the DNA is TGTGCCAGCAACCCCCTAAGCGGGACACCCACAGATACGCAGTATTTT. Translation gives CASNPLSGTPTDTQYF.

This clonotype was observed at least ten times. The chain combines TRBV29-1 with TRBJ2-1; 9 nucleotides agree with TRBD1. The V gene end was trimmed by 6 bases and the J gene end by 2 bases; junction bases not matched to a gene: 5. The CDR3 loop spans 14 amino acids. The germline CDR1 and CDR2 sequences are SQVTM and ANQGSEA. The CDR3 here is CSVTDRGPYNEQFF. The DNA for the CDR3 is TGCAGCGTCACGGACAGGGGTCCCTACAATGAGCAGTTCTTC.

The chain links TRBV7-2 to TRBJ1-1; D unclear. CDR3 length equals 13 residues. CDR1 is SGHTA, CDR2 FQGNSA, per germline. The germline V and J ends were trimmed by 5 bases and 4 bases, with 11 bases remaining between them. CDR3 sequence (DNA): TGTGCCAGCAGCCCCCGGACGCGCACTGAAGCTTTCTTT. It codes for CASSPRTRTEAFF.

This clonotype was seen a handful of times. The gene calls are TRBV7-2 and TRBJ2-5; 7 bases align to TRBD2. V lost 3 bases, J lost 3 bases, and 7 bases stayed unmatched. CDR1 and CDR2 from the germline V gene are SGHTA and FQGNSA. The CDR3 is made up of 15 amino acids. The CDR3 region has the DNA TGTGCCAGCAGCTTTGCTGCGGGGGTAGAAGAGACCCAGTACTTC. Translation gives CASSFAAGVEETQYF.

The chain uses TRBV4-2 and TRBJ1-2; 8 bases are a match to TRBD1. Trimming removed 5 bases from V and 4 bases from J; junction bases left unmatched: 9. In germline, CDR1 is LGHNA, CDR2 YNFKEQ. The CDR3 covers 15 residues. CDR3 residues: CASSNSQGAAYGYTF. DNA for the CDR3: TGTGCCAGCAGCAACTCGCAGGGGGCGGCCTATGGCTACACCTTC.

The gene calls are TRBV29-1 and TRBJ1-2; D is unresolved. The CDR3 sequence is 11 residues long. Per germline, CDR1 SQVTM and CDR2 ANQGSEA. Trimming cost V 5 bases and J 8 bases, with 12 bases left between them. The CDR3 sequence is CSVIRVGGYTF. The CDR3 DNA follows: TGCAGCGTTATAAGGGTGGGGGGCTACACCTTC.

This clonotype was detected only a few times. The genes are TRBV5-5 and TRBJ1-6; unclear D gene. The germline gives CDR1 SGHKS, CDR2 YYEKEE (reference sequence). The CDR3 runs 14 residues. V dropped 0 bases and J dropped 10 bases, with 11 bases sitting between them. The CDR3 coding sequence is TGTGCCAGCAGCTTGGAGGTGGTACACTCACCCCTCCACTTT. This gives the protein CASSLEVVHSPLHF.

This clonotype was seen at least ten times. This chain joins TRBV5-1 and TRBJ2-1; a weak D match, TRBD2 (5 bases). The CDR3 has 12 amino acids. Trimming removed 0 bases from V and 7 bases from J, with 5 bases in between. Germline CDR1 and CDR2: SGHRS and YFSETQ. The CDR3 coding sequence is TGCGCCAGCAGCTTGGGGACTAATGAGCAGTTCTTC. It yields the protein CASSLGTNEQFF.

In its sample, this clonotype was seen many times. The V gene is TRBV5-1, the J gene TRBJ2-7, with TRBD1 as a possible D gene (6 bases). CDR1 is SGHRS, CDR2 YFSETQ, per germline. The CDR3 sequence is 11 residues long. Trimming removed 0 bases from V and 11 bases from J, with 9 bases in between. Here the CDR3 DNA reads TGCGCCAGCAGCTTGGGACAGGAGAAGTACTTC. Translated, it gives CASSLGQEKYF.

A few counts support this clonotype. With a much larger clone just one base away, this may be a read error. The chain combines TRBV27 with TRBJ1-5; 7 nucleotides match TRBD1. CDR1 is MNHEY and CDR2 is SMNVEV in the germline V gene (reference sequence). The CDR3 is 14 residues long. The CDR3 region is CASSLTGINQPQHF. The CDR3 DNA reads as TGCGCCAGCAGCTTGACAGGGATCAATCAGCCCCAGCATTTT.

This clonotype has a handful of counts. This chain links TRBV5-5 with TRBJ2-7; 8 positions agree with TRBD1. The CDR3 has 14 amino acids. V lost 4 bases and J lost 4; bases outside the gene matches: 7. CDR1 and CDR2 from the germline V gene are SGHKS and YYEKEE (reference sequence). Here the CDR3 reads CASSRTGTTYEQYF. Written as DNA, the CDR3 is TGTGCCAGCAGCAGGACAGGGACGACGTACGAGCAGTACTTC.

This chain uses TRBV28 with TRBJ1-1; no clear D gene. The length of the CDR3 is 15 residues. Germline CDR1 MDHEN, CDR2 SYDVKM. Trimming cost V 0 bases and J 6 bases, with 14 bases left between them. The CDR3 loop reads CASSLWLTKFSEAFF. CDR3 nucleotide sequence: TGTGCCAGCAGTTTATGGCTCACCAAGTTCTCTGAAGCTTTCTTT.

The chain combines TRBV28 with TRBJ1-1; no definite D call. CDR3 length: 13 residues. Germline CDR1 is MDHEN and CDR2 is SYDVKM. Trimming cost V 2 bases and J 7 bases, with 11 bases left between them. The CDR3 spells CASSLRSTYEAFF. The CDR3 DNA follows: TGTGCCAGCAGTTTAAGGTCAACCTATGAAGCTTTCTTT. Together with reference TRBV28 and TRBJ1-1, the CDR3 gives the full variable domain: DVKVTQSSRYLVKRTGEKVFLECVQDMDHENMFWYRQDPGLGLRLIYFSYDVKMKEKGDIPEGYSVSREKKERFSLILESASTNQTSMYLCASSLRSTYEAFFGQGTRLTVV.

Comment on this clonotype: One end of the junction varies from germline; a read error may be responsible. The CDR3 loop is CASSEWASGYQETQYF. As DNA, the CDR3 is TGTGCCAGCAGTGAATGGGCTAGCGGGTACCAGGAGACCCAGTACTTC. The V gene is TRBV25-1, the J gene TRBJ2-5; 8 bases align to TRBD2. The CDR3 is 16 residues long. Per the germline V gene, CDR1 is MGHDK and CDR2 is SYGVNS.

The V gene is TRBV28, the J gene TRBJ2-3; TRBD1 is a possible D gene (5 bases). V was cut by 6 bases and J by 3 bases, with 19 bases left in between. The germline gives CDR1 MDHEN, CDR2 SYDVKM. The CDR3 length is 16 residues. CDR3 amino acids: CASSPHGAGRTDTQYF. The CDR3 nucleotides read TGTGCCAGCAGCCCACATGGGGCCGGTCGTACAGATACGCAGTATTTT.